The entry below gives a single TCR beta chain sequence along with its context. Its antigen has not been determined. No quality values exist for individual bases; no much larger clone is one base distant. This sample was included in a study of T cell responses to AZD1222 COVID-19 vaccine (dated by TCRdb to the early 2020s). For the wider study: AZD1222 recipients given second doses at about 4 weeks or at about 12 weeks were pooled, since spike-specific TCR depth and breadth were not found to differ between the two schedules. TCR sequencing was performed for more than 230 trial participants, of whom about 200 were given two doses of AZD1222 and approximately 25 were given two doses of MenACWY control vaccine. Trial participants were enrolled by age into 18-55, 56-69 and 70-plus year subgroups, with roughly 150, 30 and 60 TCR-sequenced participants respectively. Summary of the overall study and its limitations: Because no day 14 peak-response samples were available, repertoires were characterized only after the peak T cell response. A significant rise in spike-specific TCR breadth and depth was observed after two AZD1222 doses relative to day 0 and relative to MenACWY recipients. The 56-69-year group was small, and its depth increase did not reach significance, likely because of low power. Reportedly, close to half of the unique spike-specific TCRs recognized epitopes lying outside the regions that are mutated in the B.1.351 and B.1.1.7 variants. Participants were mostly white British, with more females than males. The authors suggested clonal diversity may have been underestimated. Conclusions about previously exposed vaccinees are limited, since just six or seven AZD1222 recipients were seropositive for SARS-CoV-2 at baseline. Vaccine-associated CD4 TCRs spanned the whole spike protein, with dominant responses in regions 160-218 and 743-854.

The CDR3 regions of human TCRbeta chains were subjected to immunosequencing. In the original analysis: Repertoire TCRs were matched against a reference library of SARS-CoV-2-specific TCRs generated with the MIRA antigen-specificity platform. Breadth was defined as the fraction of unique TCRs that were SARS-CoV-2-associated. Depth was defined as the fraction of total T cells that were SARS-CoV-2-associated. Each spike-specific TCR was assigned to its reactive spike region and to a CD4 or CD8 class using the MIRA data. Log10-transformed breadth and depth values were compared by one-way ANOVA with Sidak's multiple comparisons tests. Sourced from immuneACCESS, this table was stored by TCRdb with only in-frame sequences that have V and J called. A share of the clones is absent; for the studies checked, an unresolved V gene accounts for under half, and the remainder has no known explanation. That table supplies the V and J calls and clone size; D and trimming were determined from the DNA. In this sample the table shows 150,000 to 200,000 clones, approximately 90% of which occur a single time. The top ten hold 2% to 3% of the sample.

This specimen's time point label, per the study, means: baseline before first vaccination. The vaccinee samples were drawn from two UK trials, COV001 and COV002, one of which was a single-blind randomized controlled phase 2/3 trial testing AZD1222 (ChAdOx1 nCoV-19) in healthy adults. For TCRbeta chain sequencing, PBMC samples were collected from trial participants at day 0 and at day 28 after the second dose. The sequenced sample was peripheral blood, obtained on day 0 of AZD1222 vaccination. The receptor was isolated from an adult in good health.

The CDR3 has the sequence CASSERGNSPLHF. The DNA sequence is TGTGCCAGCAGTGAACGGGGGAATTCACCCCTCCACTTT. In this chain, TRBV2 is recombined with TRBJ1-6; TRBD1 is perhaps the D gene, given 5 matching bases. Cut back by 2 bases and 7 bases, the V and J ends lie 6 bases apart. Looking up the germline V gene yields CDR1 SNHLY and CDR2 FYNNEI. The CDR3 goes from the cysteine to the phenylalanine over 13 residues. Only CDR3 DNA remains: 39 bases, in frame from the first base.